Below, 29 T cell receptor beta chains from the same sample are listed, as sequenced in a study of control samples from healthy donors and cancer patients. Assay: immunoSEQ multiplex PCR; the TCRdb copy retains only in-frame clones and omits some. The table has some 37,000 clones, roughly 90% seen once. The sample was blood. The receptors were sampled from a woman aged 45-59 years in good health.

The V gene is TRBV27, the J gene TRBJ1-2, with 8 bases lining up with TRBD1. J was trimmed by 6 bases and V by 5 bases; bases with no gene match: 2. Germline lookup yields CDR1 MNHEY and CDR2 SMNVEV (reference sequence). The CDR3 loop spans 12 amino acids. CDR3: CASSQTGDGYTF. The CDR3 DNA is TGTGCCAGCAGTCAGACAGGGGATGGCTACACCTTC.

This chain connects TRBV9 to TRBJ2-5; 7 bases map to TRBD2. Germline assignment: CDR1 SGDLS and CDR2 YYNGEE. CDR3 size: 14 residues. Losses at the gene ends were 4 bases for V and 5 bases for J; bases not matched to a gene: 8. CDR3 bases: TGTGCCAGCAGCATCGGGGGGTCCGGGGAGACCCAGTACTTC. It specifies CASSIGGSGETQYF.

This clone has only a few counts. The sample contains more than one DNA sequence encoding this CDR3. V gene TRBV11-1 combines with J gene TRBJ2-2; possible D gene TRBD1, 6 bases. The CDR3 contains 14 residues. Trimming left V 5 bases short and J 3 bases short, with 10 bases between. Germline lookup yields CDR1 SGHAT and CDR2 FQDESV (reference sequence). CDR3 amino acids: CASSPDRYTGELFF. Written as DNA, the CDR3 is TGTGCCAGCAGCCCGGACAGATACACCGGGGAGCTGTTTTTT.

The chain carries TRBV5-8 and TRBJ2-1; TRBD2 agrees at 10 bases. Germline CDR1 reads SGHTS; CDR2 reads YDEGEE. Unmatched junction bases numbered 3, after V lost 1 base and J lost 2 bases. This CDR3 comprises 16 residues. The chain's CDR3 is CASSLMSGGAYNEQFF. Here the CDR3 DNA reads TGTGCCAGCAGCTTGATGAGCGGGGGGGCCTACAATGAGCAGTTCTTC.

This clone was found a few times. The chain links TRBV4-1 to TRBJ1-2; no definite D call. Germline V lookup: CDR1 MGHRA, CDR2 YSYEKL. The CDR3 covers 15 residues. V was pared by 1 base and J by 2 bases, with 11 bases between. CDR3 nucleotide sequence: TGCGCCAGCAGCCAAGTGACCTCCGGGAACTATGGCTACACCTTC. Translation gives CASSQVTSGNYGYTF.

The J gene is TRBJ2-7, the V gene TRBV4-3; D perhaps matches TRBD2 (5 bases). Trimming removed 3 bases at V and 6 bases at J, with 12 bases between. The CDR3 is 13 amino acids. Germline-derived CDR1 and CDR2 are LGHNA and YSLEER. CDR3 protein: CASSQRKGSEQYF. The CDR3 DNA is TGCGCCAGCAGCCAGCGCAAAGGGAGCGAGCAGTACTTC.

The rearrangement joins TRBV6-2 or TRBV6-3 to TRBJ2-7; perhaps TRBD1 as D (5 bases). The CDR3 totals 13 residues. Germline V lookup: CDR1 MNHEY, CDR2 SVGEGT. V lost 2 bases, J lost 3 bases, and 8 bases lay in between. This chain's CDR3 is CASSYGHFYEQYF. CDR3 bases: TGTGCCAGCAGTTACGGACATTTCTACGAGCAGTACTTC.

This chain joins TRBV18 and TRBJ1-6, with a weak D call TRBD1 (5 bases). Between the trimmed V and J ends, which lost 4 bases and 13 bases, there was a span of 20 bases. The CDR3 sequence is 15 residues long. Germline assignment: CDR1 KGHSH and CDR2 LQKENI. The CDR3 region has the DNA TGTGCCAGCTCACGTACCGGGACGGATACGTTCCCCCTCCACTTT. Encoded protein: CASSRTGTDTFPLHF.

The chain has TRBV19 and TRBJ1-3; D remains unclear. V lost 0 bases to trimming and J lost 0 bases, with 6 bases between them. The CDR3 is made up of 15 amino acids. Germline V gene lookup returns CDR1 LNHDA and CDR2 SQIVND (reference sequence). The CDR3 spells CASSIDLYSGNTIYF. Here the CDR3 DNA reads TGTGCCAGTAGTATAGACCTGTACTCTGGAAACACCATATATTTT. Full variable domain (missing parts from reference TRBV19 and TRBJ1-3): DGGITQSPKYLFRKEGQNVTLSCEQNLNHDAMYWYRQDPGQGLRLIYYSQIVNDFQKGDIAEGYSVSREKKESFPLTVTSAQKNPTAFYLCASSIDLYSGNTIYFGEGSWLTVV.

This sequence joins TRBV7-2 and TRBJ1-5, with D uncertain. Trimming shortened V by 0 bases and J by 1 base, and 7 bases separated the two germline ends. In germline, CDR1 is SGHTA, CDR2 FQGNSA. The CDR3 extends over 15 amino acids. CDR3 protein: CASSLAGLSNQPQHF. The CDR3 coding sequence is TGTGCCAGCAGCTTAGCAGGGTTGAGCAATCAGCCCCAGCATTTT.

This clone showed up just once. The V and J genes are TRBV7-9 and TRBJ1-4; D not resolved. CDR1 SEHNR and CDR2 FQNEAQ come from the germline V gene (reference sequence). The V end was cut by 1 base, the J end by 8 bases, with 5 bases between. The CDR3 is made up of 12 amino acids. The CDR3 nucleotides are TGTGCCAGCAGCTTAGTACCCGAAAAACTGTTTTTT. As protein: CASSLVPEKLFF. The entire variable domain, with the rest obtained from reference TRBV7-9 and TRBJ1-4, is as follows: DTGVSQNPRHKITKRGQNVTFRCDPISEHNRLYWYRQTLGQGPEFLTYFQNEAQLEKSRLLSDRFSAERPKGSFSTLEIQRTEQGDSAMYLCASSLVPEKLFFGSGTQLSVL.

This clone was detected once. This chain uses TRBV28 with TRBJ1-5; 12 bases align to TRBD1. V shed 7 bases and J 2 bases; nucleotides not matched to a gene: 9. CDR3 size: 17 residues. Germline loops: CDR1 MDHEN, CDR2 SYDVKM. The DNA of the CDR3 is TGTGCCAGCAAGACCCGGGACAGGGGGCAAGGCAATCAGCCCCAGCATTTT. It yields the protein CASKTRDRGQGNQPQHF.

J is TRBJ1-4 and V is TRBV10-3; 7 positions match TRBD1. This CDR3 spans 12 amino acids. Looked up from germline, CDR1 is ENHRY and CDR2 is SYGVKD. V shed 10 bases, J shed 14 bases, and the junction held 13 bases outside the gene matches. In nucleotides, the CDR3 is TGTGCCAAAAACAGGGGAAAGAAAGTCCTGTTTTTT. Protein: CAKNRGKKVLFF.

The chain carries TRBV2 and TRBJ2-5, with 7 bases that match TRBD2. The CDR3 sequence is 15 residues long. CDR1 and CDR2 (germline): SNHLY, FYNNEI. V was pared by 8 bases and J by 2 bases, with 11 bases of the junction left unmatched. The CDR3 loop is CASLNSGLPQETQYF. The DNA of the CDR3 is TGTGCCAGCCTCAACTCGGGACTACCTCAAGAGACCCAGTACTTC.

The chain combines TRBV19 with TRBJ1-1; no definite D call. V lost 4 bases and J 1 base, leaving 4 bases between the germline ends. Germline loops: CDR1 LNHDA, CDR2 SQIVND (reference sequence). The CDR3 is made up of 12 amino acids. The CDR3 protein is CASSTRNTEAFF. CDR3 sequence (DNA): TGTGCCAGTAGTACGCGGAACACTGAAGCTTTCTTT.

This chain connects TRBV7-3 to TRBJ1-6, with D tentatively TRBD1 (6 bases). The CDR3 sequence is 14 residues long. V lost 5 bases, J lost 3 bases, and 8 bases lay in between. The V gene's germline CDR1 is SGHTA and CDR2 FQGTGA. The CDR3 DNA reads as TGTGCCAGCAGCAAGGACAGCTATAATTCACCCCTCCACTTT. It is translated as CASSKDSYNSPLHF.

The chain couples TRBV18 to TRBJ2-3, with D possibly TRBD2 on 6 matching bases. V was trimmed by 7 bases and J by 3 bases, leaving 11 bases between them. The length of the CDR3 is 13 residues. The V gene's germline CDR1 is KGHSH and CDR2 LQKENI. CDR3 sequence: CASLRDSTDTQYF. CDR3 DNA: TGTGCCAGCTTACGGGACTCTACAGATACGCAGTATTTT.

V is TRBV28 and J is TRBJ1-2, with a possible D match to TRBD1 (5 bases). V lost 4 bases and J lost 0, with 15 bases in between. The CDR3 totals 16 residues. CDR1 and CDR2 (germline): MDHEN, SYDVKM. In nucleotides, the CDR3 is TGTGCCAGCAGTTCGGGGGGGGGACCCTCTAACTATGGCTACACCTTC. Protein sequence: CASSSGGGPSNYGYTF.

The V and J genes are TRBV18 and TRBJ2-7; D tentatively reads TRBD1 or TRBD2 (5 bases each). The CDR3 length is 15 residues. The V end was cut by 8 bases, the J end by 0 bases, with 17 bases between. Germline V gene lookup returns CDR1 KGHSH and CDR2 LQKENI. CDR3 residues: CASGSGQTHSYEQYF. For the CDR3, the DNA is TGTGCCAGCGGGAGTGGACAAACACACTCCTACGAGCAGTACTTC.

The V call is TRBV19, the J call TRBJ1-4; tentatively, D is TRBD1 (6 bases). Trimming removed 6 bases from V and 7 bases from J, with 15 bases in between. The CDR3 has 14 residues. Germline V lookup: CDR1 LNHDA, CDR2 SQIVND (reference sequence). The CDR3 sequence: CASRTSGEGEKLFF. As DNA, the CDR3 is TGTGCCAGTAGGACATCAGGGGAGGGTGAAAAACTGTTTTTT.

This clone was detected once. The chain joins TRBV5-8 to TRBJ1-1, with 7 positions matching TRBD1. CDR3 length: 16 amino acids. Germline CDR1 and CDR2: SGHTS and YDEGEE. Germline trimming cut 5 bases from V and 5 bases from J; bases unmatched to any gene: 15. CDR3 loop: CASRTKKGTEGTEAFF. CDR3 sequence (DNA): TGTGCCAGCAGGACGAAGAAGGGGACAGAGGGGACTGAAGCTTTCTTT.

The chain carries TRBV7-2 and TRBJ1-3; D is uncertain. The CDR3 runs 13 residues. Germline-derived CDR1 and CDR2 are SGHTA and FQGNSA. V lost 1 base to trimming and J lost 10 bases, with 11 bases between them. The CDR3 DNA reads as TGTGCCAGCAGCTTAGATCCAAAACAAACCATATATTTT. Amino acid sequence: CASSLDPKQTIYF.

CDR3: CASSRFRAKRAEKLFF. The CDR3 DNA follows: TGTGCCAGCAGTAGATTCCGGGCGAAAAGAGCTGAAAAACTGTTTTTT. The chain couples TRBV28 to TRBJ1-4; D not resolved. This CDR3 has 16 residues. Trimming stripped 5 bases from V and 7 bases from J, with 20 bases between. Germline CDR1 is MDHEN and CDR2 is SYDVKM.

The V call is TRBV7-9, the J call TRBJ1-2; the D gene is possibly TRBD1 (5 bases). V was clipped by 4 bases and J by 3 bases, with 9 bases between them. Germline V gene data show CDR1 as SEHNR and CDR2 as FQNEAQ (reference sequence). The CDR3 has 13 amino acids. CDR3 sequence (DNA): TGTGCCAGCAGCTCCGACAGCTACTATGGCTACACCTTC. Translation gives CASSSDSYYGYTF.

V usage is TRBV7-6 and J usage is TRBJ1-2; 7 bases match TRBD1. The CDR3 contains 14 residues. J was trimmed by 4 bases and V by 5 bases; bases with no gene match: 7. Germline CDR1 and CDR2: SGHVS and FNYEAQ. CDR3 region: CASSPGQGGYGYTF. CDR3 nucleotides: TGTGCCAGCAGCCCCGGGCAGGGGGGCTATGGCTACACCTTC.

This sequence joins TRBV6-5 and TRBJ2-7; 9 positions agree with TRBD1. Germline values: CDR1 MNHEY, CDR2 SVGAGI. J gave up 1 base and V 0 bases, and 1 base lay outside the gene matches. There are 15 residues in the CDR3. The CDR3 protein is CASSYSGTGSYEQYF. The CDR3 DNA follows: TGTGCCAGCAGTTACTCGGGGACAGGGTCCTACGAGCAGTACTTC.

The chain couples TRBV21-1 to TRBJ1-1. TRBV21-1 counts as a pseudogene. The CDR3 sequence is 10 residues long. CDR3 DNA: TGTCCCGAAGGGAGTACTGAAGCTTTCTTT. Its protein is CPEGSTEAFF.

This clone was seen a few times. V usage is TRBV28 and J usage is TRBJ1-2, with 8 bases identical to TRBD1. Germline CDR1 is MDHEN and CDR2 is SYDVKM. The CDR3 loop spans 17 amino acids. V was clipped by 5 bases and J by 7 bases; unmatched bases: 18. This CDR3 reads CASSPLGLDRVAVGYTF. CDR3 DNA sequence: TGTGCCAGCAGTCCCCTCGGCTTGGACAGGGTCGCAGTTGGCTACACCTTC.

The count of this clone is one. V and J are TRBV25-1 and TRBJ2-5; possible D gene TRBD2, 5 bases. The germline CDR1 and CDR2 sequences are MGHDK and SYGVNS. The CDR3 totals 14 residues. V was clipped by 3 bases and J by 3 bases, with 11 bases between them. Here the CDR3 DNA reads TGTGCCAGCAGTGAGAGGACTGCCGAAGAGACCCAGTACTTC. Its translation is CASSERTAEETQYF. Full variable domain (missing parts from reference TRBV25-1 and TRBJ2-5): EADIYQTPRYLVIGTGKKITLECSQTMGHDKMYWYQQDPGMELHLIHYSYGVNSTEKGDLSSESTVSRIRTEHFPLTLESARPSHTSQYLCASSERTAEETQYFGPGTRLLVL.